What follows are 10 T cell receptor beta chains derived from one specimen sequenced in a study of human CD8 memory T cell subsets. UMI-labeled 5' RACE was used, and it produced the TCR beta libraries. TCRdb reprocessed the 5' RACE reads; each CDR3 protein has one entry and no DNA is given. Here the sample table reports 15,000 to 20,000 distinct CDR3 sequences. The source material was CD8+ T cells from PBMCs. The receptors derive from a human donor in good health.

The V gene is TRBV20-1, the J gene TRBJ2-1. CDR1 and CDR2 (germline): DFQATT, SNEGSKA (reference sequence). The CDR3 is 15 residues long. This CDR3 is CSARVTLKPTNEQFF.

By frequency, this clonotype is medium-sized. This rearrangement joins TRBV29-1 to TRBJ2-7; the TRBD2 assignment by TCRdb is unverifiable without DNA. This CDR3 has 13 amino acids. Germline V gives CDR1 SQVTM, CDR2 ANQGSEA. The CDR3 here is CSVVSGKSYEQYF.

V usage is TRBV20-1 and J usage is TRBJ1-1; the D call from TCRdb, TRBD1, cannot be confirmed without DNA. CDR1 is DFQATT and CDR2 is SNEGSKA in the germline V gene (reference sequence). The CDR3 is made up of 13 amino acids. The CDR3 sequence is CSASLGASTEAFF.

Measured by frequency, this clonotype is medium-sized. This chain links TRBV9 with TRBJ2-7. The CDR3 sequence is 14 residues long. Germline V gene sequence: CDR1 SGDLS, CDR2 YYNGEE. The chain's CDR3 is CASSLGGGTYEQYF.

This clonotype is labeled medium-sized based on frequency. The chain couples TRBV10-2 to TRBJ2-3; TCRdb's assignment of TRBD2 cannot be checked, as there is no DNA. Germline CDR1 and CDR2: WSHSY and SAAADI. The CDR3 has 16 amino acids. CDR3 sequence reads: CASSDPAGGSTDTQYF.

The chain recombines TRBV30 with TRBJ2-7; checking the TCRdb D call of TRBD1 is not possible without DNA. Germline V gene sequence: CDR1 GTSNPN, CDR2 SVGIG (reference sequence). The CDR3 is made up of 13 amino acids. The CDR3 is CAWSVGGPYEQYF.

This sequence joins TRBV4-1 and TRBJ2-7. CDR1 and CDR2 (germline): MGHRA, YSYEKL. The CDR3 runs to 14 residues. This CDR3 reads CASSQDIGPYEQYF.

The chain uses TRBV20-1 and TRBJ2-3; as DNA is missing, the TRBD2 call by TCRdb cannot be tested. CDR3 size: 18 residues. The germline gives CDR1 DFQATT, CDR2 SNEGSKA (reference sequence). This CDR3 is CSARDGGTSGSHPDTQYF.

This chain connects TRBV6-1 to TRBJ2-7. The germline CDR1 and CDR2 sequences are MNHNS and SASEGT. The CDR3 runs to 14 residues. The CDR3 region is CASSEAGNYYEQYF.

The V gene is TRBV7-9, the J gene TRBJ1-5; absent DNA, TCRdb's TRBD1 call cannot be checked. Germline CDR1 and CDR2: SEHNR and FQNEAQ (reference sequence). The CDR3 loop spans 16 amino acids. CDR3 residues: CATEPLTGHSNQPQHF.